Only one count was recorded for the clone carrying this TCR beta chain. The data were taken from a study of cytomegalovirus exposure and HLA in healthy donors. Primers included in the PCR were 60 Vbeta and 13 Jbeta primers. Clones were sequenced by immunoSEQ multiplex PCR, and TCRdb holds only the in-frame ones, with some missing. The table has about 170,000 clones, roughly three quarters seen once. There are 13 residues in the CDR3. Germline CDR1 LNHDA, CDR2 SQIVND (reference sequence). The V end lost 2 bases, the J end lost 4 bases, and 8 bases lay between the germline ends. This receptor was taken from a man aged 35 to 55 in good health and CMV-seropositive. Sequencing input: PBMCs. The chain couples TRBV19 to TRBJ1-1, with no clear D. In DNA, the CDR3 is TGTGCCAGTAGTATATCTCCAGGCACTGAAGCTTTCTTT. Amino acid sequence: CASSISPGTEAFF.